This is a list of T cell receptor beta chains from one sample in a study of blood T cell repertoires in COVID-19. Generated by immunoSEQ multiplex PCR, the TCRdb table keeps only in-frame clones and is missing some. The sample has more than 110,000 clones; 70% to 90% are singletons. Sequenced: peripheral blood. The receptors come from a middle-aged man with acute or convalescent COVID-19. CDR3s include the opening cysteine and the closing phenylalanine or tryptophan. Fields, in order: J gene, CDR3 length, D gene, clone size, V gene, CDR3 protein, CDR3 DNA. The D gene is left open where the match is weak. Clone size appears in some rows only: once, few, many, or a class for an expanded clone.

TRBJ1-1 16 TRBD1 NA TRBV4-1 CASSRDQGAVGTEAFF TGCGCCAGCAGCCGGGATCAGGGGGCGGTTGGCACTGAAGCTTTCTTT
TRBJ2-1 19 TRBD2 once TRBV4-1 CASSQDRLAGGLPLDEQFF TGCGCCAGCAGCCAAGATAGGCTAGCGGGAGGGTTGCCCTTGGATGAGCAGTTCTTC
TRBJ1-2 14 TRBD1 NA TRBV19 CASSAGTGPYGYTF TGTGCCAGTAGTGCCGGGACAGGGCCCTATGGCTACACCTTC
TRBJ2-1 16 TRBD2 once TRBV5-1 CASSLGGGSKGNEQFF TGCGCCAGCAGCTTGGGCGGCGGGAGTAAGGGCAATGAGCAGTTCTTC
TRBJ2-3 14 TRBD2 NA TRBV7-9 CASSFPGEGDTQYF TGTGCCAGCAGCTTCCCCGGGGAGGGAGATACGCAGTATTTT
TRBJ1-5 14 NA NA TRBV6-5 CASVGQYSNQPQHF TGTGCCAGCGTTGGACAGTATAGCAATCAGCCCCAGCATTTT
TRBJ1-5 13 NA few TRBV9 CASSVRCHQPQHF TGTGCCAGCAGCGTCAGGTGCCACCAGCCCCAGCATTTT
TRBJ2-7 13 TRBD1 few TRBV12-3/TRBV12-4 CASTTGQVYEQYF TGTGCCAGCACCACCGGACAGGTCTACGAGCAGTACTTC
TRBJ1-2 14 NA NA TRBV5-1 CASSSGQRVYGYTF TGCGCCAGCAGCTCTGGGCAGAGGGTCTATGGCTACACCTTC
TRBJ2-7 14 NA NA TRBV4-2 CASSQSYTSYEQYF TGTGCCAGCAGCCAATCGTACACCTCCTACGAGCAGTACTTC
TRBJ1-2 12 NA few TRBV28 CASQDRGYGYTF TGTGCCAGCCAGGACAGAGGCTATGGCTACACCTTC
TRBJ2-3 16 NA NA TRBV5-4 CASSPYVPSGTDTQYF TGTGCCAGCAGCCCCTACGTCCCCTCGGGCACAGATACGCAGTATTTT
TRBJ2-7 15 NA NA TRBV19 CASSIDLNIPYEQYF TGTGCCAGTAGTATAGATCTTAACATACCCTACGAGCAGTACTTC
TRBJ1-6 14 NA NA TRBV5-4 CASSLAEAYSPLHF TGTGCCAGCAGCTTAGCTGAAGCGTATTCACCCCTCCACTTT
TRBJ1-2 14 TRBD1 NA TRBV6-6 CASSPRRQGGGYTF TGTGCCAGCAGCCCTCGCCGACAGGGGGGTGGCTACACCTTC
TRBJ1-2 13 TRBD1 NA TRBV13 CASSLTGEYGYTF TGTGCCAGCAGCTTAACAGGGGAATACGGCTACACCTTC
TRBJ1-1 17 TRBD1 NA TRBV7-9 CASSLGRQGGLNTEAFF TGTGCCAGCAGCTTAGGACGACAGGGCGGGCTGAACACTGAAGCTTTCTTT
TRBJ1-3 14 NA NA TRBV20-1 CSASRSGSGNTIYF TGCAGTGCTAGTCGGTCAGGGTCTGGAAACACCATATATTTT